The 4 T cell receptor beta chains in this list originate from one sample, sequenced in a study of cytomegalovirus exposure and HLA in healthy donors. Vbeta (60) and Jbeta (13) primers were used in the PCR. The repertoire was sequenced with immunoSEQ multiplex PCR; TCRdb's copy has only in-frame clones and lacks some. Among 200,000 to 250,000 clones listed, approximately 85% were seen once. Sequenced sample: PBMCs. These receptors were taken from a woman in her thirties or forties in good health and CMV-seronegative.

CDR3 amino acids: CASSLDSTDVMNTEAFF. CDR3 bases: TGCGCCAGCAGCTTGGACTCGACAGACGTCATGAACACTGAAGCTTTCTTT. The chain combines TRBV5-1 with TRBJ1-1, with D perhaps matching TRBD1 (5 bases). V was trimmed by 0 bases and J by 0 bases, leaving 15 bases between them. Germline lookup yields CDR1 SGHRS and CDR2 YFSETQ. The CDR3 sequence is 17 residues long.

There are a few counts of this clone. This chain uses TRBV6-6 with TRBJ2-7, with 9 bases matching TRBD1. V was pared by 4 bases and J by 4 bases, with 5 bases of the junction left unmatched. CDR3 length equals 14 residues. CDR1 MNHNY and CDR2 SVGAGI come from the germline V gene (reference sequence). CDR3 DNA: TGTGCCAGCAGTTTTGGGGACAGGGCTTACGAGCAGTACTTC. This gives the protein CASSFGDRAYEQYF.

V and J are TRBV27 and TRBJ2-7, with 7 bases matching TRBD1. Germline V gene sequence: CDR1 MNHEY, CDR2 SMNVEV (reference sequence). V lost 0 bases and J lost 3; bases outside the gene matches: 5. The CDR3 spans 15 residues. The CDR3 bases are TGTGCCAGCAGTTTATCCATGGACAGGTTCTACGAGCAGTACTTC. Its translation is CASSLSMDRFYEQYF.

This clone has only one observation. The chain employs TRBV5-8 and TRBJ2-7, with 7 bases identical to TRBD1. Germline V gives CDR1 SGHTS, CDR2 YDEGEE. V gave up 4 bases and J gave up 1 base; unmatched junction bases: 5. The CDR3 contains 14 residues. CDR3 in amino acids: CASSPRGQSYEQYF. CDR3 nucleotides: TGTGCCAGCAGCCCTAGGGGACAGTCCTACGAGCAGTACTTC.